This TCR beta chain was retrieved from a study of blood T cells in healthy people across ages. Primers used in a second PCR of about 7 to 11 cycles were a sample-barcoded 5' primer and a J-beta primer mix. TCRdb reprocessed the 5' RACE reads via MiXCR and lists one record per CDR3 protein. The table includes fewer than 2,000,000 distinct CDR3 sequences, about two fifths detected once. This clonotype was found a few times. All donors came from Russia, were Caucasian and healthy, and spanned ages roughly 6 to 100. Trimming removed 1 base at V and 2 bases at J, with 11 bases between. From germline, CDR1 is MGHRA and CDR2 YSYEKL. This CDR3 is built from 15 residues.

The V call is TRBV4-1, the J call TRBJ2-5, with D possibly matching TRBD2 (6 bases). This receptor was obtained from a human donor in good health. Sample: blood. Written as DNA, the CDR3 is TGCGCCAGCAGCCAAGTCGGGGAGGCTCAAGAGACCCAGTACTTC. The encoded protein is CASSQVGEAQETQYF.